This TCR beta chain is drawn from a study of blood T cell repertoires in COVID-19. Study in general: Material from acute and convalescent COVID-19 was sourced from the United States, Italy and Spain. Sources were T cells, B-cell-depleted T cells, or PBMCs; the material itself was cDNA or gDNA.

In the authors' workflow: By means of reference gene primer amplification, nucleated cell counts were estimated. This table comes from immunoSEQ multiplex PCR, and its TCRdb copy is limited to in-frame clones, with some not included. D and trimming come from the DNA, and the V and J calls and clone size come from that table. The sample holds more than 85,000 clones, 84% seen once. The CDR3 is made up of 12 amino acids. Trimming removed 2 bases at V and 6 bases at J, with 4 bases between. CDR1 and CDR2 (germline): SGHTA, FQGNSA. The chain couples TRBV7-2 to TRBJ2-2; D is unresolved. The sequenced material came from peripheral blood. This TCR was recovered from a human donor in a cohort sampled during active COVID-19. The CDR3, as DNA: TGTGCCAGCAGCTTATCTGCCGGGGAGCTGTTTTTT. Protein sequence: CASSLSAGELFF.